This T cell receptor beta chain was identified in a study of T cell responses to AZD1222 COVID-19 vaccine (dated by TCRdb to about 2021). Study-wide context: AZD1222 recipients with second doses at about 4 weeks or about 12 weeks were pooled, because spike-specific TCR depth and breadth did not differ between schedules. TCR sequencing was performed for 230 to 250 trial participants, of whom some 200 were given two doses of AZD1222 and some 26 were given two doses of MenACWY control vaccine. Trial participants were enrolled into age subgroups of 18-55, 56-69 and 70-plus years, which contained 148, 28 and 57 TCR-sequenced participants, respectively.

As regards this clone: The antigen it binds to is not known. Base qualities are not recorded, but no much larger clone differs from it by a single base.

The trim is 3 bases for V and 4 bases for J, with a gap of 16 bases between the germline ends. CDR1 is given as MNHEY and CDR2 as SMNVEV, both from the germline V gene (reference sequence). The CDR3, cysteine through phenylalanine, is 15 amino acids long. The DNA shown is the 45-base CDR3, in frame from base 1. The CDR3 regions of human TCRbeta chains were analyzed by immunosequencing. As for the original processing: Repertoire TCRs were matched against a reference library of SARS-CoV-2-specific TCRs generated with the MIRA antigen-specificity platform. Breadth was defined as the fraction of unique TCRs that were SARS-CoV-2-associated. Depth was defined as the fraction of total T cells that were SARS-CoV-2-associated. Using the MIRA data, every spike-specific TCR was mapped to the spike region that the TCR reacted to and assigned to either a CD4 or a CD8 class. Log10-transformed breadth and depth values were compared by one-way ANOVA with Sidak's multiple comparisons tests. TCRdb limited this immuneACCESS table to in-frame rearrangements with V and J called. A share of clones is missing; checked studies link under half to unresolved V genes, and the rest is unexplained. D and trimming come from the DNA, and the V and J calls and clone size come from that table. For this sample the table gives 150,000 or so clones, of which 93% were detected only once. The ten largest clones take up under 2% of the sample.

What the time point label conveys for this sample: baseline before first vaccination. Vaccinee samples came from UK trials COV001 and COV002, including a single-blind randomized controlled phase 2/3 trial of AZD1222 (ChAdOx1 nCoV-19) in healthy adults. For TCRbeta chain sequencing, PBMC samples were collected from trial participants at day 0 and at day 28 after the second dose. Broad study findings and their caveats: The 56-69-year group was small, and its depth increase did not reach significance, likely because of low power. Participants were mostly white British, with more females than males. The authors suggested clonal diversity may have been underestimated. Spike-specific TCR breadth and depth rose significantly after two AZD1222 doses compared with day 0 and with MenACWY recipients. Conclusions about previously exposed vaccinees are limited because only 5 or 6 AZD1222 recipients were SARS-CoV-2 seropositive at baseline. Nearly half of unique spike-specific TCRs reportedly recognized epitopes outside regions mutated in the B.1.351 and B.1.1.7 variants. Because no day 14 peak-response samples were available, repertoires were characterized only after the peak T cell response. The vaccine-associated CD4 TCRs covered the entire spike protein, and the dominant responses fell in regions 160-218 and 743-854.

The chain is encoded by TRBV27 joined to TRBJ2-7, and perhaps TRBD2 as D gene, on 5 matching bases. The TCR originated in an adult in good health. Sequencing used peripheral blood, obtained on day 0 of AZD1222 vaccination. CDR3 protein: CASSLEARTEYEQYF. The nucleotide sequence reads TGTGCCAGCAGTTTGGAGGCCCGCACTGAATACGAGCAGTACTTC.